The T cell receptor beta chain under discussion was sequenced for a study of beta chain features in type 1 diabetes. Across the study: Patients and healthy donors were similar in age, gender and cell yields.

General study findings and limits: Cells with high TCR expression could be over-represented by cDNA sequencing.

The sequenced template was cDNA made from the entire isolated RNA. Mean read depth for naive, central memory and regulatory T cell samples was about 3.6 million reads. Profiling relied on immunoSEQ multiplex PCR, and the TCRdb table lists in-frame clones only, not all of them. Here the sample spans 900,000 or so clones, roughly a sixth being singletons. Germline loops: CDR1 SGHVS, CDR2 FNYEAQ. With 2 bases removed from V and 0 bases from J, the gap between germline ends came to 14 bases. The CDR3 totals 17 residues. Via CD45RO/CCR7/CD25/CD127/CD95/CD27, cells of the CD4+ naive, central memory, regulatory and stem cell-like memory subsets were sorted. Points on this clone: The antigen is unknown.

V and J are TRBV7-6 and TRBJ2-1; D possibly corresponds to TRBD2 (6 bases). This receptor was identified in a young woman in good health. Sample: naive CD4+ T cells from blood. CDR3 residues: CASSLRGGASSYNEQFF. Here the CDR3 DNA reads TGTGCCAGCAGCTTAAGGGGAGGAGCGAGCTCCTACAATGAGCAGTTCTTC. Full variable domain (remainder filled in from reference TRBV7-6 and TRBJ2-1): GAGVSQSPRYKVTKRGQDVALRCDPISGHVSLYWYRQALGQGPEFLTYFNYEAQQDKSGLPNDRFSAERPEGSISTLTIQRTEQRDSAMYRCASSLRGGASSYNEQFFGPGTRLTVL.